This section outlines one TCR beta chain sequence together with its context. Its cognate antigen is unknown. The data are from a study of CD8 T cells in Susac syndrome. Study outcomes and limitations: As the study acknowledged, the number of individuals in its TCR sequencing and HLA analysis was relatively small.

cDNA came from around 0.54 to 1 ug RNA primed by random hexamers. TCRdb reprocessed the immunoSEQ multiplex PCR reads via MiXCR and lists one record per CDR3 protein. The repertoire includes 170,000 or so distinct CDR3 sequences, over 85% of them detected once, and more than 0.08% sits in the top ten. Germline V gene data show CDR1 as SEHNR and CDR2 as FQNEAQ (reference sequence). The CDR3 consists of 16 residues. Trimming left V 0 bases short and J 0 bases short, with 11 bases between. Sequencing used CD4+ T cells from PBMCs. The chain couples TRBV7-9 to TRBJ2-5; D is ambiguous. The sequence was obtained from a human donor with multiple sclerosis. CDR3 in DNA: TGTGCCAGCAGCTTAGCGGGTGCAGTGTACCAAGAGACCCAGTACTTC. Protein sequence: CASSLAGAVYQETQYF.